This record covers a single T cell receptor (beta chain). This CDR3 is built from 19 residues. CDR1 is SGHRS, CDR2 YFSETQ, per germline. With V trimmed by 4 bases and J by 0 bases, 13 bases remained unmatched. Only CD45RO-negative cells positively selected for CCR7 counted as naive CD8 cells, so terminally differentiated effector memory CD45RA+ cells were excluded. The sample is drawn from a study of shared clonotypes between healthy human individuals. Study-wide context: Every donor yielded three CD4 naive, three CD4 memory, two CD8 naive and one CD8 memory plate.

Using immunoSEQ multiplex PCR, the repertoire was profiled, and TCRdb retains in-frame clones only, with some absent. Of 450,000 to 700,000 clones in the sample, over 95% were seen once. The chain links TRBV5-1 to TRBJ1-6, with 7 bases matching TRBD1. This TCR was sampled from a young woman in good health. What was sequenced was naive CD8+ T cells sorted from blood. CDR3 bases: TGCGCCAGCAGCCGGGACAGCGGCACGTACAGCTCCTATAATTCACCCCTCCACTTT. It is translated as CASSRDSGTYSSYNSPLHF.